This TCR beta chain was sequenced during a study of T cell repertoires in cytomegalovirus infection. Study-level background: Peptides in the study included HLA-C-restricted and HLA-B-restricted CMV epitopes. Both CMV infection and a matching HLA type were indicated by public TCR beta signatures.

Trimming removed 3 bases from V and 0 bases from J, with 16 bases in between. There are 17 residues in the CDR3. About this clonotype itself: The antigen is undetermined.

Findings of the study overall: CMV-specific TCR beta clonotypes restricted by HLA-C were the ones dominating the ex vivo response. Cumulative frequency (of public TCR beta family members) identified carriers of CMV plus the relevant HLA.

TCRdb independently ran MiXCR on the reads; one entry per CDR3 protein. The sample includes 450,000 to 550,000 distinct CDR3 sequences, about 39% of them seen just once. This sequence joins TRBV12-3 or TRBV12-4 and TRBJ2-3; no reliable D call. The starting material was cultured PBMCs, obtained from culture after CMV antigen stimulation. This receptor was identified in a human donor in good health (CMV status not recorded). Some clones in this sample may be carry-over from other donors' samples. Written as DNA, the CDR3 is TGTGCCAGCAGTTTTTTAGAGTTGCAGACTAGCACAGATACGCAGTATTTT. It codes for CASSFLELQTSTDTQYF.